The 21 T cell receptor beta chains reported below all come from one sample, sequenced in a study of neoadjuvant anti-PD-1 for oral cavity cancer. Using immunoSEQ multiplex PCR, the repertoire was profiled, and TCRdb retains in-frame clones only, with some absent. Here the sample spans 7,000 to 9,000 clones, roughly 60% being singletons. Sequencing used tumor tissue, obtained before nivolumab (anti-PD-1) treatment. These receptors came from a person aged 35 to 85 with oral cavity squamous cell carcinoma.

This clone was observed a few times. The rearrangement joins TRBV14 to TRBJ2-7; 9 bases are a match to TRBD2. The trim removed 2 bases at V and 2 bases at J, leaving 4 bases unmatched. This CDR3 contains 15 residues. CDR1 and CDR2 from the germline V gene are SGHDN and FVKESK. The CDR3 region is CASSQRASGAYEQYF. The DNA for the CDR3 is TGTGCCAGCAGCCAAAGGGCTAGCGGGGCCTACGAGCAGTACTTC.

This chain uses TRBV27 with TRBJ2-2, with D possibly matching TRBD2 (5 bases). The CDR3 runs to 17 residues. The germline gives CDR1 MNHEY, CDR2 SMNVEV (reference sequence). V dropped 3 bases and J dropped 5 bases, with 19 bases sitting between them. Here the CDR3 DNA reads TGTGCCAGCAGTTTCAACCGGGATTCTCTGCGAACCGGGGAGCTGTTTTTT. As protein: CASSFNRDSLRTGELFF.

V is TRBV18 and J is TRBJ1-1; the D gene is possibly TRBD1 (5 bases). This CDR3 is 18 amino acids long. Germline V lookup: CDR1 KGHSH, CDR2 LQKENI. V lost 1 base and J lost 2, with 20 bases in between. For the CDR3, the DNA is TGTGCCAGCTCACCACGGGGGGGGGTTTATCCCGCTAACACTGAAGCTTTCTTT. This sequence encodes CASSPRGGVYPANTEAFF.

The chain joins TRBV5-6 to TRBJ2-5; D ambiguous. Trimming shortened V by 1 base and J by 1 base, and 5 bases separated the two germline ends. The CDR3 sequence is 13 residues long. The germline CDR1 and CDR2 sequences are SGHDT and YYEEEE. The CDR3 sequence is CASSLPIQETQYF. The CDR3 nucleotides read TGTGCCAGCAGCTTGCCCATCCAAGAGACCCAGTACTTC.

The V and J genes are TRBV6-1 and TRBJ1-1, with a weak D call TRBD1 (5 bases). V lost 5 bases and J lost 10, with 20 bases in between. The CDR3 contains 14 residues. CDR1 is MNHNS, CDR2 SASEGT, per germline. CDR3 loop: CASSSSSRHGGAFF. The CDR3 nucleotides read TGTGCCAGCAGTTCCTCGAGCAGGCACGGGGGAGCTTTCTTT.

This clone was detected a few times. The V and J genes are TRBV10-3 and TRBJ1-6; D may be TRBD1 (5 bases). Germline V gene lookup returns CDR1 ENHRY and CDR2 SYGVKD. The CDR3 contains 15 residues. V lost 0 bases to trimming and J lost 7 bases, with 10 bases between them. The CDR3 loop is CAISESSGDNSPLHF. The CDR3 DNA reads as TGTGCCATCAGTGAGTCGTCGGGGGACAATTCACCCCTCCACTTT.

This clone occurred a few times. V and J are TRBV7-9 and TRBJ1-2; the D is unclear. Germline V gene lookup returns CDR1 SEHNR and CDR2 FQNEAQ (reference sequence). The V gene lost 6 bases and the J gene lost 1 base, with 9 bases spanning the gap. The CDR3 is 13 residues long. The chain's CDR3 is CASRMEINYGYTF. In DNA, the CDR3 is TGTGCCAGCAGGATGGAGATTAACTATGGCTACACCTTC.

V and J are TRBV13 and TRBJ1-3; D remains unclear. The CDR3 has 12 residues. The germline V and J ends were trimmed by 3 bases and 6 bases, with 6 bases remaining between them. From germline, CDR1 is PRHDT and CDR2 FYEKMQ (reference sequence). CDR3 protein: CASSFGENTIYF. The CDR3 nucleotides are TGTGCCAGCAGCTTCGGGGAAAACACCATATATTTT.

CDR3 residues: CASSLGRYGGQYF. In DNA form, the CDR3 reads TGTGCCAGCAGCTTAGGTCGGTACGGCGGGCAGTACTTC. J is TRBJ2-7 and V is TRBV11-3; D remains ambiguous. V was cut by 1 base and J by 9 bases, with 13 bases left in between. This CDR3 comprises 13 residues. The germline gives CDR1 SGHNT, CDR2 YENEEA.

The chain couples TRBV5-4 to TRBJ1-1; D gene ambiguous. Between the trimmed V and J ends, which lost 5 bases and 6 bases, there was a span of 29 bases. This CDR3 is built from 18 residues. CDR1 is SGHNT and CDR2 is YYREEE in the germline V gene (reference sequence). CDR3 sequence: CASSLQRGGWGGDAEAFF. CDR3 nucleotide sequence: TGTGCCAGCAGTCTGCAGCGGGGTGGGTGGGGAGGTGACGCTGAAGCTTTCTTT.

V is TRBV7-2 and J is TRBJ2-6; TRBD2 is a possible D gene (6 bases). Germline CDR1 SGHTA, CDR2 FQGNSA. Trimming cost V 1 base and J 0 bases, with 16 bases left between them. The CDR3 runs 19 residues. The DNA for the CDR3 is TGTGCCAGCAGCTTAGACATATTTAGCGGCCTCTCTGGGGCCAACGTCCTGACTTTC. Translating gives CASSLDIFSGLSGANVLTF.

V and J are TRBV6-5 and TRBJ1-5; 7 nucleotides align to TRBD1. The CDR3 is made up of 14 amino acids. V was clipped by 2 bases and J by 7 bases; unmatched bases: 5. Looked up from germline, CDR1 is MNHEY and CDR2 is SVGAGI. CDR3: CASSYHGGGQPQHF. Here the CDR3 DNA reads TGTGCCAGCAGTTACCACGGAGGGGGCCAGCCCCAGCATTTT.

The V gene is TRBV27, the J gene TRBJ2-1; TRBD2 matches at 8 bases. The J segment lost 6 bases and the V segment lost 3 bases, leaving 13 bases of the junction unmatched. The CDR3 runs 17 residues. Germline CDR1 and CDR2: MNHEY and SMNVEV (reference sequence). CDR3 DNA: TGTGCCAGCAGTTTGGGCCCCCTTGCGGGAGGACGCAATGAGCAGTTCTTC. This gives the protein CASSLGPLAGGRNEQFF.

The chain couples TRBV4-1 to TRBJ2-4, with D unresolved. CDR1 and CDR2 from the germline V gene are MGHRA and YSYEKL. V shed 2 bases and J shed 9 bases, with 8 bases lying between them. The CDR3 contains 12 residues. The CDR3 region has the DNA TGCGCCAGCAGCCAAAGAGCCGGCATTCAGTACTTC. It encodes CASSQRAGIQYF.

V usage is TRBV7-9 and J usage is TRBJ2-5; D is uncertain. This CDR3 has 13 amino acids. The V end lost 5 bases, the J end lost 5 bases, and 12 bases lay between the germline ends. Looked up from germline, CDR1 is SEHNR and CDR2 is FQNEAQ (reference sequence). The CDR3 here is CASSPGLGETQYF. DNA for the CDR3: TGTGCCAGCAGCCCGGGTCTCGGGGAGACCCAGTACTTC.

The chain is built from TRBV29-1 and TRBJ2-1, with D possibly called TRBD1 or TRBD2 (5 bases each). Germline lookup yields CDR1 SQVTM and CDR2 ANQGSEA. The CDR3 is made up of 16 amino acids. The V end lost 1 base, the J end lost 0 bases, and 13 bases lay between the germline ends. CDR3 residues: CSVEGGPRGSYNEQFF. The CDR3 region has the DNA TGCAGCGTTGAAGGAGGTCCGAGGGGCTCCTACAATGAGCAGTTCTTC.

The gene calls are TRBV5-4 and TRBJ1-2; D remains unclear. Germline V gene sequence: CDR1 SGHNT, CDR2 YYREEE (reference sequence). The CDR3 loop spans 12 amino acids. V was trimmed by 4 bases and J by 4 bases, leaving 8 bases between them. CDR3 loop: CASSLAGYGYTF. As DNA, the CDR3 is TGTGCCAGCAGCCTAGCCGGCTATGGCTACACCTTC.

The chain is built from TRBV9 and TRBJ2-1; TRBD2 agrees at 9 bases. Looked up from germline, CDR1 is SGDLS and CDR2 is YYNGEE. J gave up 6 bases and V 3 bases, and 10 bases lay outside the gene matches. This CDR3 is 16 amino acids long. CDR3 sequence: CASSARGREGFNEQFF. CDR3 DNA: TGTGCCAGCAGCGCAAGGGGGCGGGAGGGTTTCAATGAGCAGTTCTTC.

The CDR3 protein is CASSIEFYETGAGYEQYF. CDR3 nucleotides: TGTGCCAGTAGTATAGAATTCTACGAAACAGGGGCGGGCTACGAGCAGTACTTC. The chain links TRBV19 to TRBJ2-7; TRBD1 agrees at 7 bases. CDR3 size: 18 residues. Germline V gene lookup returns CDR1 LNHDA and CDR2 SQIVND (reference sequence). V lost 0 bases, J lost 3 bases, and 14 bases stayed unmatched.

The gene calls are TRBV6-5 and TRBJ2-5, with D possibly being TRBD1 (5 bases). V lost 7 bases and J lost 7, with 16 bases in between. Germline V gene sequence: CDR1 MNHEY, CDR2 SVGAGI. The CDR3 has 13 residues. The CDR3 loop reads CASTVMAQGTQYF. For the CDR3, the DNA is TGTGCCAGCACCGTTATGGCCCAGGGGACCCAGTACTTC.

Only one count was recorded for this clone. The V and J genes are TRBV6-1 and TRBJ1-5; no clear D gene. CDR3 length equals 12 residues. Germline CDR1 MNHNS, CDR2 SASEGT. V lost 4 bases and J 4 bases, leaving 5 bases between the germline ends. CDR3 bases: TGTGCCAGCAGTGCTCTGAATCAGCCCCAGCATTTT. Its translation is CASSALNQPQHF.